The next 29 T cell receptor beta chains were all read from a single sample in a study of control samples from healthy donors and cancer patients. Clones were sequenced by immunoSEQ multiplex PCR, and TCRdb holds only the in-frame ones, with some missing. The profile covers around 170,000 clones, with about 90% appearing a single time and approximately 0.7% taken by the ten largest. Sequenced: blood. The source of these receptors is a woman in her 30s in good health.

A single count supports this clone. The CDR3 here is CASSPAGGPYEQYF. For the CDR3, the DNA is TGTGCCAGTAGTCCAGCGGGAGGGCCCTACGAGCAGTACTTC. V is TRBV19 and J is TRBJ2-7; TRBD2 agrees at 10 bases. The trim removed 5 bases at V and 2 bases at J, leaving 3 bases unmatched. CDR3 length: 14 amino acids. Germline V gene sequence: CDR1 LNHDA, CDR2 SQIVND (reference sequence).

The J gene is TRBJ1-2, the V gene TRBV28, with D possibly matching TRBD1 (6 bases). Germline V gene data show CDR1 as MDHEN and CDR2 as SYDVKM. This CDR3 is built from 13 residues. The V gene lost 6 bases and the J gene lost 8 bases, with 16 bases spanning the gap. CDR3 region: CASRAGGARGYTF. The CDR3, as DNA: TGTGCCAGCAGGGCTGGGGGGGCGCGAGGCTACACCTTC.

V is TRBV19 and J is TRBJ1-3; D is ambiguous. Trimming took off 3 bases at V and 2 bases at J, with 8 bases between the two ends. Germline loops: CDR1 LNHDA, CDR2 SQIVND (reference sequence). The CDR3 contains 14 residues. CDR3 sequence (DNA): TGTGCCAGTAGTATTAAGGGCACTGGAAACACCATATATTTT. Its translation: CASSIKGTGNTIYF.

This sequence joins TRBV7-2 and TRBJ2-3; TRBD2 might be the D (6 bases). Deletions cut 3 bases from V and 2 bases from J, with 12 bases between. This CDR3 spans 15 amino acids. CDR1 SGHTA and CDR2 FQGNSA come from the germline V gene. DNA of the CDR3: TGTGCCAGCAGCTTTTACCCTAGCGCCACAGATACGCAGTATTTT. This translates into CASSFYPSATDTQYF.

The V and J genes are TRBV11-2 and TRBJ2-1; 7 nucleotides line up with TRBD2. Per germline, CDR1 SGHAT and CDR2 FQNNGV. The CDR3 contains 15 residues. V was pared by 5 bases and J by 4 bases, with 8 bases of the junction left unmatched. CDR3 sequence: CASSPTGTKYNEQFF. The CDR3 DNA sequence: TGTGCCAGCAGCCCAACCGGGACTAAATACAATGAGCAGTTCTTC.

The chain recombines TRBV7-8 with TRBJ2-7; D may match TRBD1 or TRBD2 (5 bases each). The germline CDR1 and CDR2 sequences are SGHVS and FQNEAQ. The CDR3 is made up of 14 amino acids. V lost 3 bases to trimming and J lost 3 bases, with 12 bases between them. CDR3 coding DNA: TGTGCCAGCAGCTTCCGGGACGGGTTCTACGAGCAGTACTTC. Its protein product is CASSFRDGFYEQYF.

V usage is TRBV5-1 and J usage is TRBJ1-6; weak D call: TRBD1 (6 bases). The V and J ends lost 4 bases and 6 bases respectively, with 11 bases between them. Germline CDR1 is SGHRS and CDR2 is YFSETQ. CDR3 size: 14 residues. The CDR3 region is CASSGDRRNSPLHF. CDR3 DNA sequence: TGCGCCAGCAGCGGAGACAGGCGTAATTCACCCCTCCACTTT.

The V and J genes are TRBV5-8 and TRBJ2-2; 9 nucleotides agree with TRBD1. The ends lost 6 bases at V and 2 bases at J; junction bases unmatched: 11. CDR1 and CDR2 from the germline V gene are SGHTS and YDEGEE. The CDR3 contains 17 residues. In DNA, the CDR3 is TGTGCCAGCAACAGTCTCCGGGACAGGGCTAACACCGGGGAGCTGTTTTTT. Its translation: CASNSLRDRANTGELFF. The full variable domain, rest sourced from reference TRBV5-8 and TRBJ2-2, is EAGVTQSPTHLIKTRGQQATLRCSPISGHTSVYWYQQALGLGLQFLLWYDEGEERNRGNFPPRFSGRQFPNYSSELNVNALELEDSALYLCASNSLRDRANTGELFFGEGSRLTVL.

The chain uses TRBV4-1 and TRBJ2-5, with 8 nucleotides matching TRBD2. The CDR3 sequence is 16 residues long. CDR1 is MGHRA, CDR2 YSYEKL, per germline. J gave up 1 base and V 3 bases, and 7 bases lay outside the gene matches. The CDR3 DNA is TGCGCCAGCAGCCAGCCGGGACTAGGGGTCCAAGAGACCCAGTACTTC. Translated: CASSQPGLGVQETQYF.

The genes are TRBV19 and TRBJ1-1, with 8 bases lining up with TRBD1. J gave up 5 bases and V 5 bases, and 4 bases lay outside the gene matches. The CDR3 extends over 13 amino acids. Germline V gene data show CDR1 as LNHDA and CDR2 as SQIVND (reference sequence). CDR3 DNA: TGTGCCAGTAGTTTTACAGGGGGAACTGAAGCTTTCTTT. Its translation: CASSFTGGTEAFF.

The chain is built from TRBV7-2 and TRBJ2-3; 9 bases match TRBD1. The CDR3 spans 17 residues. Unmatched junction bases numbered 12, after V lost 5 bases and J lost 3 bases. Germline V gene sequence: CDR1 SGHTA, CDR2 FQGNSA. The CDR3 is CASSEWGRDRVTDTQYF. CDR3 sequence (DNA): TGTGCCAGCAGCGAGTGGGGGAGGGACAGGGTGACAGATACGCAGTATTTT.

The gene calls are TRBV27 and TRBJ1-6; D may be TRBD1 (5 bases). The germline gives CDR1 MNHEY, CDR2 SMNVEV (reference sequence). The germline V and J ends were trimmed by 5 bases and 14 bases, with 22 bases remaining between them. This CDR3 has 15 amino acids. The DNA for the CDR3 is TGTGCCAGCAGTCCCCTTCCGGGGGTAAGGGAATCCCTCCACTTT. Amino acids: CASSPLPGVRESLHF.

This rearrangement joins TRBV6-2 or TRBV6-3 to TRBJ2-3; 7 bases map to TRBD2. The CDR3 is made up of 12 amino acids. Germline CDR1 is MNHEY and CDR2 is SVGEGT. The J segment lost 14 bases and the V segment lost 5 bases, leaving 10 bases of the junction unmatched. The DNA of the CDR3 is TGTGCCAGCAGTACCCTAGCGGACTTAAGGTATTTT. Encoded protein: CASSTLADLRYF.

The chain uses TRBV13 and TRBJ2-1; D could derive from TRBD1 or TRBD2 (11 bases each). V lost 2 bases to trimming and J lost 10 bases, with 33 bases between them. This CDR3 has 20 amino acids. Germline loops: CDR1 PRHDT, CDR2 FYEKMQ (reference sequence). The CDR3 DNA reads as TGTGCCAGCAGCTTATATGGACAGGGGGCGCGACTAGCGGGACTAGGGGAGCAGTTCTTC. Translated, it gives CASSLYGQGARLAGLGEQFF.

The J gene is TRBJ1-6, the V gene TRBV6-5; 9 bases match TRBD1. The CDR3 runs 13 residues. V lost 8 bases and J lost 9; bases outside the gene matches: 5. The germline gives CDR1 MNHEY, CDR2 SVGAGI. In DNA, the CDR3 is TGTGCCAGCTGCAGGACAGGGGCTTCACCCCTCCACTTT. Amino acids: CASCRTGASPLHF.

The chain carries TRBV6-6 and TRBJ1-1; D is possibly TRBD1 (6 bases). The CDR3 is 15 amino acids. The V end lost 2 bases, the J end lost 2 bases, and 12 bases lay between the germline ends. Germline values: CDR1 MNHNY, CDR2 SVGAGI (reference sequence). DNA of the CDR3: TGTGCCAGCAGTTACGGGGGGGCGGCAAACACTGAAGCTTTCTTT. This encodes CASSYGGAANTEAFF.

The gene calls are TRBV9 and TRBJ2-1; 12 nucleotides match TRBD2. The CDR3 has 16 residues. Germline CDR1 SGDLS, CDR2 YYNGEE. V lost 0 bases to trimming and J lost 7 bases; unmatched junction nucleotides: 5. The CDR3 loop is CASSVERTSGVNEQFF. CDR3 sequence (DNA): TGTGCCAGCAGCGTAGAAAGGACTAGCGGGGTAAATGAGCAGTTCTTC.

The rearrangement links TRBV12-3 or TRBV12-4 to TRBJ1-1; D ambiguous. There are 13 residues in the CDR3. V shed 2 bases and J shed 1 base, with 5 bases lying between them. CDR3: CASSLTANTEAFF. The CDR3 region has the DNA TGTGCCAGCAGTTTAACGGCGAACACTGAAGCTTTCTTT.

The rearrangement links TRBV6-5 to TRBJ1-3; 7 positions agree with TRBD1. The V and J ends lost 6 bases and 7 bases, in that order; junction bases with no gene match: 12. The V gene's germline CDR1 is MNHEY and CDR2 SVGAGI. This CDR3 has 15 residues. CDR3 DNA sequence: TGTGCCAGCAGAAACCTCAGGGGGTATACGAACACCATATATTTT. It encodes CASRNLRGYTNTIYF.

V and J are TRBV27 and TRBJ1-6; 8 nucleotides align to TRBD1. Per germline, CDR1 MNHEY and CDR2 SMNVEV (reference sequence). Trimming took 2 bases from V and 12 from J; bases not matched to a gene: 9. The CDR3 consists of 15 residues. CDR3 sequence (DNA): TGTGCCAGCAGTTTAGGGACAGGTTCTTTACTACCCCTCCACTTT. This translates into CASSLGTGSLLPLHF.

V gene TRBV24-1 combines with J gene TRBJ2-6, with 8 bases matching TRBD1. The junction had 8 bases not matched to a gene; V was cut back by 4 bases and J by 1 base. CDR1 is KGHDR and CDR2 is SFDVKD in the germline V gene. This CDR3 contains 18 residues. The CDR3 region has the DNA TGTGCCACCAGTGACTCGACAGGGGAAGCGTCTGGGGCCAACGTCCTGACTTTC. Translated, it gives CATSDSTGEASGANVLTF.

V gene TRBV21-1 combines with J gene TRBJ2-7; whether TRBD2, the table's D call, matches the DNA was not checked. TRBV21-1 is a pseudogene. There are 15 residues in the CDR3. Written as DNA, the CDR3 is TGTGCCAGCAGCATCCGGCGGGAGAACCCCTACGAGCAGTACTTC. As protein: CASSIRRENPYEQYF.

The J gene is TRBJ2-5, the V gene TRBV11-2; the D gene is possibly TRBD2 (5 bases). The CDR3 has 15 amino acids. V lost 3 bases to trimming and J lost 5 bases, with 16 bases between them. The germline gives CDR1 SGHAT, CDR2 FQNNGV. CDR3 sequence: CASSFRPTRTETQYF. The CDR3 DNA reads as TGTGCCAGCAGCTTCCGACCTACTAGGACGGAGACCCAGTACTTC.

The chain combines TRBV7-8 with TRBJ2-7; 11 bases line up with TRBD2. Germline assignment: CDR1 SGHVS and CDR2 FQNEAQ. Trimming took 2 bases from V and 3 from J; bases not matched to a gene: 6. The CDR3 sequence is 16 residues long. The CDR3 sequence is CASSLTLAGDYYEQYF. The CDR3 nucleotides are TGTGCCAGCAGCTTAACACTAGCGGGAGATTACTACGAGCAGTACTTC.

The chain carries TRBV29-1 and TRBJ2-2; D gene ambiguous. Germline CDR1 reads SQVTM; CDR2 reads ANQGSEA. The length of the CDR3 is 12 residues. Trimming cost V 6 bases and J 7 bases, with 12 bases left between them. The CDR3: CSVPDPNGELFF. The CDR3 DNA sequence: TGCAGCGTACCAGACCCGAACGGGGAGCTGTTTTTT.

V is TRBV19 and J is TRBJ2-3, with TRBD2 matching over 10 bases. The germline V gene has CDR1 LNHDA and CDR2 SQIVND (reference sequence). This CDR3 is built from 15 residues. With 7 bases clipped from V and 5 bases from J, the junction kept 9 bases outside the gene matches. CDR3 nucleotide sequence: TGTGCCAGTACGAAGCGGGAGGGCCCAGGAGATACGCAGTATTTT. Its translation: CASTKREGPGDTQYF. The full variable domain, completed using reference TRBV19 and TRBJ2-3, is DGGITQSPKYLFRKEGQNVTLSCEQNLNHDAMYWYRQDPGQGLRLIYYSQIVNDFQKGDIAEGYSVSREKKESFPLTVTSAQKNPTAFYLCASTKREGPGDTQYFGPGTRLTVL.

CDR3 region: CASSPAGDEQFF. CDR3 DNA: TGTGCCAGCAGCCCCGCAGGGGATGAGCAGTTCTTC. V is TRBV21-1 and J is TRBJ2-1; the table gives TRBD1 as D, unverified against the DNA. TRBV21-1 is a pseudogene. CDR3 length: 12 amino acids.

The chain links TRBV7-8 to TRBJ2-5, with TRBD1 identical over 9 bases. CDR3 size: 16 residues. The germline gives CDR1 SGHVS, CDR2 FQNEAQ. The V and J ends lost 0 bases and 7 bases, in that order; junction bases with no gene match: 9. CDR3 sequence (DNA): TGTGCCAGCAGCTTAGCTCGGGGACAGGGAACGGGGACCCAGTACTTC. Amino acid sequence: CASSLARGQGTGTQYF.

This chain joins TRBV9 and TRBJ2-2, with D possibly being TRBD1 or TRBD2 (6 bases each). Trimming removed 3 bases at V and 0 bases at J, with 9 bases between. Looked up from germline, CDR1 is SGDLS and CDR2 is YYNGEE. This CDR3 is built from 15 residues. The CDR3 nucleotides are TGTGCCAGCAGCGAAGGGGGGCCGAACACCGGGGAGCTGTTTTTT. Translating it yields CASSEGGPNTGELFF.